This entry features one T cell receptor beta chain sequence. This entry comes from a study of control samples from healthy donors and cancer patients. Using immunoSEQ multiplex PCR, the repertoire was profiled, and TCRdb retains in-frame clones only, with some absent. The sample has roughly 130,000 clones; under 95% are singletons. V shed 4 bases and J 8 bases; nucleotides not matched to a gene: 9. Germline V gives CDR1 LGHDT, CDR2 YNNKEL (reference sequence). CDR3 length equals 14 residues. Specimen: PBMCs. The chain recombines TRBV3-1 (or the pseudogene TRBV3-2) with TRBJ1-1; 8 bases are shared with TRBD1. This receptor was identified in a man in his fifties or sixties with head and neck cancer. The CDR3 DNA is TGTGCCAGCAGCCGAGGTACAGGGGGGTGGGAAGCTTTCTTT. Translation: CASSRGTGGWEAFF.